This TCR beta chain was captured by sequencing in a study of CD8 T cells in ankylosing spondylitis. Per germline, CDR1 KGHDR and CDR2 SFDVKD. The CDR3 sequence is 15 residues long. J lost 2 bases, V lost 3 bases, and 4 bases had no gene match. A quantitative 5'-RACE method, one with molecular barcodes, was used to make TCR beta libraries. TCRdb processed the 5' RACE reads anew with MiXCR; each CDR3 protein has one entry. The repertoire has 200,000 to 300,000 distinct CDR3 sequences, under 30% of them found once; the top ten carry 0.61%. This clonotype originated in a male donor with ankylosing spondylitis or in good health (not recorded which). The V and J genes are TRBV24-1 and TRBJ1-1; TRBD1 aligns across 8 bases. The sample was blood, either unsorted or a sorted T cell fraction (not recorded which). The DNA for the CDR3 is TGTGCCACCAGTGATGGGTCAGGGGGCAACACTGAAGCTTTCTTT. Its protein product is CATSDGSGGNTEAFF.